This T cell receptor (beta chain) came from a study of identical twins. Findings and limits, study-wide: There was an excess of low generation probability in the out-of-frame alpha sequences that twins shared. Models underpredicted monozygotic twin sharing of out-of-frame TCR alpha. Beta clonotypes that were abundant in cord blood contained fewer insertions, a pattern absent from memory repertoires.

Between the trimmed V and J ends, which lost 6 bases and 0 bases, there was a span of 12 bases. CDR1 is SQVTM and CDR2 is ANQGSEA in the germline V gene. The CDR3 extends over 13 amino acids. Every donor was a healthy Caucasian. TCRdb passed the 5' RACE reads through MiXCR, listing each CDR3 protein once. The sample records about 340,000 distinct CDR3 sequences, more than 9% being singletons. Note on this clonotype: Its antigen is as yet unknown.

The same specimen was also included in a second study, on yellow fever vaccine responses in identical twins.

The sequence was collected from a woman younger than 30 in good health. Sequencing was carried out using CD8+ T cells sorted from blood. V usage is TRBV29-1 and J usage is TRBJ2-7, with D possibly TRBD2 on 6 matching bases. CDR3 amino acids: CSVQAGTSYEQYF. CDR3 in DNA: TGCAGCGTCCAAGCGGGCACCTCCTACGAGCAGTACTTC.